This passage covers 17 T cell receptor beta chains from one sample sequenced in a study of blood T cell repertoires in COVID-19. The repertoire was sequenced with immunoSEQ multiplex PCR; TCRdb's copy has only in-frame clones and lacks some. The data hold tens of thousands of clones, with roughly 86% observed a single time. Sequenced material: peripheral blood. The receptors here all came from a man between 60 and 75 years old with active or convalescent COVID-19.

V is TRBV20-1 and J is TRBJ1-4; 7 nucleotides align to TRBD1. V shed 3 bases, J shed 4 bases, and the junction held 8 bases outside the gene matches. The germline V gene has CDR1 DFQATT and CDR2 SNEGSKA (reference sequence). The CDR3 loop spans 15 amino acids. CDR3 sequence (DNA): TGCAGTGCTAGTACCCCGACAGGGCTTAATGAAAAACTGTTTTTT. Encoded protein: CSASTPTGLNEKLFF.

This chain connects TRBV27 to TRBJ2-1, with 7 bases lining up with TRBD2. The CDR3 has 15 residues. V was clipped by 5 bases and J by 4 bases; unmatched bases: 8. Germline V CDR1 and CDR2: MNHEY, SMNVEV (reference sequence). In DNA, the CDR3 is TGTGCCAGCAGTAGGACTAGGGAGAAATACAATGAGCAGTTCTTC. Protein product: CASSRTREKYNEQFF.

This rearrangement joins TRBV19 to TRBJ1-1; D is perhaps TRBD1 (5 bases). V shed 4 bases and J shed 1 base, with 13 bases lying between them. The CDR3 spans 15 residues. CDR1 is LNHDA, CDR2 SQIVND, per germline (reference sequence). CDR3 protein: CASSKTEEWNTEAFF. CDR3 coding DNA: TGTGCCAGTAGTAAGACAGAGGAATGGAACACTGAAGCTTTCTTT.

V usage is TRBV24-1 and J usage is TRBJ1-2, with D perhaps TRBD1 (5 bases). Germline CDR1 and CDR2: KGHDR and SFDVKD. The CDR3 extends over 16 amino acids. Trimming stripped 7 bases from V and 3 bases from J, with 20 bases between. CDR3 residues: CATSITKGREDYGYTF. The DNA of the CDR3 is TGTGCCACCAGCATTACAAAGGGGCGCGAGGACTATGGCTACACCTTC.

V usage is TRBV28 and J usage is TRBJ1-5; 11 positions match TRBD1. The germline CDR1 and CDR2 sequences are MDHEN and SYDVKM. V was pared by 4 bases and J by 2 bases, with 1 base of the junction left unmatched. The length of the CDR3 is 15 residues. The CDR3, as DNA: TGTGCCAGCAGTTCGGGACAGGGGGGCAATCAGCCCCAGCATTTT. As protein: CASSSGQGGNQPQHF. Full variable domain (rest looked up from reference TRBV28 and TRBJ1-5): DVKVTQSSRYLVKRTGEKVFLECVQDMDHENMFWYRQDPGLGLRLIYFSYDVKMKEKGDIPEGYSVSREKKERFSLILESASTNQTSMYLCASSSGQGGNQPQHFGDGTRLSIL.

The rearrangement links TRBV5-1 to TRBJ2-5, with 7 nucleotides matching TRBD2. V was clipped by 2 bases and J by 1 base; unmatched bases: 8. From germline, CDR1 is SGHRS and CDR2 YFSETQ. This CDR3 has 16 amino acids. The CDR3 sequence is CASSFLGAGSQETQYF. The CDR3 DNA follows: TGCGCCAGCAGCTTCCTCGGAGCGGGGTCCCAAGAGACCCAGTACTTC.

The chain uses TRBV4-2 and TRBJ1-2; 7 bases are shared with TRBD1. The germline CDR1 and CDR2 sequences are LGHNA and YNFKEQ. Trimming at V came to 4 bases and at J to 4 bases, leaving 6 bases not matched to a gene. The CDR3 runs to 14 residues. This CDR3 reads CASSPETGVYGYTF. CDR3 sequence (DNA): TGTGCCAGCAGCCCAGAAACAGGGGTCTATGGCTACACCTTC.

The CDR3 is CASSSVGGRSDTQYF. DNA of the CDR3: TGCGCCAGCAGCTCAGTAGGCGGGAGGTCAGATACGCAGTATTTT. The V and J genes are TRBV5-1 and TRBJ2-3, with TRBD2 identical over 8 bases. From germline, CDR1 is SGHRS and CDR2 YFSETQ. The junction had 7 bases not matched to a gene; V was cut back by 3 bases and J by 4 bases. The CDR3 spans 15 residues.

The chain uses TRBV12-3 or TRBV12-4 and TRBJ1-5; 7 positions match TRBD1. J lost 7 bases, V lost 3 bases, and 3 bases had no gene match. This CDR3 spans 13 amino acids. The chain's CDR3 is CASSFTGEQPQHF. DNA for the CDR3: TGTGCCAGCAGTTTCACAGGGGAGCAGCCCCAGCATTTT.

The CDR3: CASSEGARATEAFF. CDR3 coding DNA: TGTGCCAGCAGTGAAGGGGCCAGGGCCACTGAAGCTTTCTTT. J is TRBJ1-1 and V is TRBV2; D is perhaps TRBD1 (5 bases). Looked up from germline, CDR1 is SNHLY and CDR2 is FYNNEI. The CDR3 has 14 amino acids. Deletions cut 1 base from V and 4 bases from J, with 10 bases between.

The chain combines TRBV3-1 (or the pseudogene TRBV3-2) with TRBJ2-7, with D tentatively TRBD1 (6 bases). There are 15 residues in the CDR3. Germline CDR1 reads LGHDT; CDR2 reads YNNKEL (reference sequence). V was shortened by 1 base and J by 3 bases, with 13 bases between the two germline ends. The CDR3 DNA is TGTGCCAGCAGCCAAGGGGGGACACGATACTACGAGCAGTACTTC. Amino acid sequence: CASSQGGTRYYEQYF.

The chain is built from TRBV7-6 and TRBJ2-7; D is possibly TRBD2 (6 bases). CDR1 is SGHVS and CDR2 is FNYEAQ in the germline V gene. Trimming pared 3 bases from V and 2 bases from J, leaving 14 bases between. This CDR3 is built from 15 residues. CDR3 loop: CASSLGRGKAYEQYF. The CDR3 bases are TGTGCCAGCAGCTTGGGGCGGGGTAAGGCCTACGAGCAGTACTTC.

The chain has TRBV27 and TRBJ1-5; TRBD1 aligns across 8 bases. This CDR3 is 15 amino acids long. CDR1 MNHEY and CDR2 SMNVEV come from the germline V gene (reference sequence). J gave up 0 bases and V 6 bases, and 4 bases lay outside the gene matches. CDR3 loop: CASRGTGYSNQPQHF. As DNA, the CDR3 is TGTGCCAGCAGAGGGACAGGTTATAGCAATCAGCCCCAGCATTTT.

This clone was counted only a few times. The CDR3 protein is CASSPGWGGPESNQPQHF. CDR3 nucleotide sequence: TGTGCCAGCAGCCCCGGCTGGGGGGGGCCCGAAAGCAATCAGCCCCAGCATTTT. This chain uses TRBV7-9 with TRBJ1-5, with D possibly TRBD1 on 6 matching bases. This CDR3 region has 18 residues. Germline V gene data show CDR1 as SEHNR and CDR2 as FQNEAQ (reference sequence). Trimming left V 5 bases short and J 1 base short, with 21 bases between.

The J gene is TRBJ2-2, the V gene TRBV4-1, with D perhaps TRBD1 (6 bases). Germline lookup yields CDR1 MGHRA and CDR2 YSYEKL. The V end was cut by 1 base, the J end by 1 base, with 13 bases between. There are 17 residues in the CDR3. The CDR3 here is CASSQGNKGQNTGELFF. The CDR3, as DNA: TGCGCCAGCAGCCAAGGCAACAAGGGACAGAACACCGGGGAGCTGTTTTTT.

The CDR3 sequence is CASSLSLSGGYTF. The CDR3 DNA reads TGTGCCAGCAGTTTATCCTTGTCGGGTGGCTACACCTTC. This rearrangement joins TRBV12-3 or TRBV12-4 to TRBJ1-2; D is uncertain. There are 13 residues in the CDR3. The ends were cut back, 2 bases at V and 7 bases at J, with 11 bases in the middle.

This chain joins TRBV29-1 and TRBJ1-2; a weak D match, TRBD1 (5 bases). Trimming stripped 6 bases from V and 3 bases from J, with 14 bases between. The CDR3 runs to 13 residues. The germline V gene has CDR1 SQVTM and CDR2 ANQGSEA. The CDR3 DNA is TGCAGCGTCCCCACGGGGGGTGACTATGGCTACACCTTC. Translating it yields CSVPTGGDYGYTF. Variable domain in full (rest from reference TRBV29-1 and TRBJ1-2): SAVISQKPSRDICQRGTSLTIQCQVDSQVTMMFWYRQQPGQSLTLIATANQGSEATYESGFVIDKFPISRPNLTFSTLTVSNMSPEDSSIYLCSVPTGGDYGYTFGSGTRLTVV.